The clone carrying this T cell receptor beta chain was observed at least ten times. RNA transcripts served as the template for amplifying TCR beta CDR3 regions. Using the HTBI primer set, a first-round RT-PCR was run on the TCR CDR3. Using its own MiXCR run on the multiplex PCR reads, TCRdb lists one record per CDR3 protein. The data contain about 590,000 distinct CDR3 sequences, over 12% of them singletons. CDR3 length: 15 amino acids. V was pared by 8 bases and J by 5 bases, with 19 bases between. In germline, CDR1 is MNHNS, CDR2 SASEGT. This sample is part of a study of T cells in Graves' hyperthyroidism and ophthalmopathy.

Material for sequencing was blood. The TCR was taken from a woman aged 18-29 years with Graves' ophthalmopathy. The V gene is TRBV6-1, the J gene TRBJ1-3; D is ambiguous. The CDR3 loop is CASVSAGDPRNTIYF. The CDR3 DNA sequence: TGTGCCAGCGTCTCTGCCGGGGATCCTCGAAACACCATATATTTT.